The T cell receptor (beta chain) described here comes from a study of T cell responses to AZD1222 COVID-19 vaccine. Study in general: Second-dose intervals near 4 or 12 weeks were combined.

Using immunoSEQ multiplex PCR, the repertoire was profiled, and TCRdb retains in-frame clones only, with some absent. The top ten clones hold 1.4% of a sample with about 100,000 clones, about 86% of them seen once. The ends were cut back, 1 base at V and 2 bases at J, with 15 bases in the middle. The CDR3 is made up of 16 amino acids. CDR1 is MGHRA, CDR2 YSYEKL, per germline. Study findings and constraints: In all cases, repertoires were sampled only after the peak T cell response. The reported proportion of spike-specific TCRs targeting unmutated variant regions was nearly half.

For this clone: Antigen: not known.

The source was peripheral blood, collected on day 0 of AZD1222 vaccination. The source of this sequence is an adult in good health. The chain employs TRBV4-1 and TRBJ2-7, with D perhaps being TRBD1 or TRBD2 (7 bases each). CDR3 bases: TGCGCCAGCAGCCAAGTAAGGGCAGGGGGGGCCTACGAGCAGTACTTC. Translating gives CASSQVRAGGAYEQYF.